This T cell receptor (beta chain) comes out of a study of blood T cell repertoires in COVID-19. As for the study in general: Sites across the United States, Italy and Spain contributed samples from acute and convalescent COVID-19. T cells, B-cell-depleted T cells, or PBMCs supplied cDNA or gDNA.

Germline CDR1 is SNHLY and CDR2 is FYNNEI. This CDR3 region has 13 residues. V was trimmed by 6 bases and J by 2 bases, leaving 10 bases between them. Under the authors' procedure: Reference gene primer amplification in the assay estimated nucleated cell counts. TCRdb keeps only in-frame clones here, not all; method: immunoSEQ multiplex PCR. From that table come the V and J calls and clone size; the DNA was used to work out D and trimming. Of 200,000 to 250,000 clones in the sample, about 83% are singletons; the top ten hold approximately 8%. The sample consisted of peripheral blood. The receptor comes from a woman in her forties or fifties with active or convalescent COVID-19. The chain recombines TRBV2 with TRBJ1-1; D call uncertain. This CDR3 is CASRERVNTEAFF. DNA for the CDR3: TGTGCCAGCAGGGAACGGGTAAACACTGAAGCTTTCTTT. Full variable domain (outside the CDR3, taken from reference TRBV2 and TRBJ1-1): EPEVTQTPSHQVTQMGQEVILRCVPISNHLYFYWYRQILGQKVEFLVSFYNNEISEKSEIFDDQFSVERPDGSNFTLKIRSTKLEDSAMYFCASRERVNTEAFFGQGTRLTVV.